This T cell receptor beta chain was retrieved from a study of CD8+ T cells in alopecia areata. After isolation, RNA underwent reverse transcription to generate cDNA as the sequencing template. Method: immunoSEQ multiplex PCR; TCRdb's copy keeps in-frame clones and lacks some. The table lists around 190,000 clones, about 56% of them singletons, with 4.9% in the top ten. V dropped 5 bases and J dropped 7 bases, with 15 bases sitting between them. Germline loops: CDR1 MNHEY, CDR2 SMNVEV (reference sequence). The CDR3 is made up of 13 amino acids. Study-level findings and limits: With patients, TCR sharing proved less clear than in mice, a difference possibly related to HLA.

As to this clone: As yet, its antigen is unknown.

The sequence came from a human donor in good health. This chain connects TRBV27 to TRBJ2-7, with D perhaps matching TRBD1 (6 bases). Sequenced: CD8+ T cells sorted from blood. CDR3 in amino acids: CASSTGNLGEQYF. In nucleotides, the CDR3 is TGTGCCAGCAGTACAGGGAATCTGGGGGAGCAGTACTTC.